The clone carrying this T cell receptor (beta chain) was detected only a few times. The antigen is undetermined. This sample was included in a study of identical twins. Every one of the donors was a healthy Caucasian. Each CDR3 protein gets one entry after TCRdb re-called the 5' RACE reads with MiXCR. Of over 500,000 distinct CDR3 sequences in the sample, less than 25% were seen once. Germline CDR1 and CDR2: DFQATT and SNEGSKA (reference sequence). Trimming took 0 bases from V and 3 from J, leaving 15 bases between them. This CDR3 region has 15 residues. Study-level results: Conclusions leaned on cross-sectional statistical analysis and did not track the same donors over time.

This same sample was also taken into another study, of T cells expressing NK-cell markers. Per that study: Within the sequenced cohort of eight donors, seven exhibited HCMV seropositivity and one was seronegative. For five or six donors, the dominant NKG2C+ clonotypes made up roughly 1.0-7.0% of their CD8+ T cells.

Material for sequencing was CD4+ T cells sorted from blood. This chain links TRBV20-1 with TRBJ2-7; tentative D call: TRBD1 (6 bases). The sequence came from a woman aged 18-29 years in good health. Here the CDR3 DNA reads TGCAGTGCTAGAGAACCCAGGGGCGGTGGCTACGAGCAGTACTTC. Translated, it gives CSAREPRGGGYEQYF.